This TCR beta chain was recovered during a study of metastatic and nonmetastatic thyroid tumors. As for the study in general: Malignant thyroid and benign thyroid patients provided blood and tumor or nodule tissue whose repertoires were compared.

TCRdb re-clonotyped the PCR reads through MiXCR. The sample shows more than 15,000 clones, roughly 32% of them seen only once. Patients were all untreated before their thyroid surgery. The CDR3 covers 15 residues. Per germline, CDR1 KGHSH and CDR2 LQKENI. V was clipped by 3 bases and J by 3 bases, with 15 bases between them. This clone is termed medium-sized. The source material was blood. The clonotype comes from a female donor with papillary thyroid cancer or a benign thyroid nodule (not recorded which). Some clones in this sample may be carry-over from other donors' samples. The chain couples TRBV18 to TRBJ2-7; weak D call: TRBD1 (7 bases). CDR3 sequence (DNA): TGTGCCAGCTCACCGCGACAGGGAGGAGGCTACGAGCAGTACTTC. Translation gives CASSPRQGGGYEQYF. The entire variable domain, with the rest obtained from reference TRBV18 and TRBJ2-7, is as follows: NAGVMQNPRHLVRRRGQEARLRCSPMKGHSHVYWYRQLPEEGLKFMVYLQKENIIDESGMPKERFSAEFPKEGPSILRIQQVVRGDSAAYFCASSPRQGGGYEQYFGPGTRLTVT.